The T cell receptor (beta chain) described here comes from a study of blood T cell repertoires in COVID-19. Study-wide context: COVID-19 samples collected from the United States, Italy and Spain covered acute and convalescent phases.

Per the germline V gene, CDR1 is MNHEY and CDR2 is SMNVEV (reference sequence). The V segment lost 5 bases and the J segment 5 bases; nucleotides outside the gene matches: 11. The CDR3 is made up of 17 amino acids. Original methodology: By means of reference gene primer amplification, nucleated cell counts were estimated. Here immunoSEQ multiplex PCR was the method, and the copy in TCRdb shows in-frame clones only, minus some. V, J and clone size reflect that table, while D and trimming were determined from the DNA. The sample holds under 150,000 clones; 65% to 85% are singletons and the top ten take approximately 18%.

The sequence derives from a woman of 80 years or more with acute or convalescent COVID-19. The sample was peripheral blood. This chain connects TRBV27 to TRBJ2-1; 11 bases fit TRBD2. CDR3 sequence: CASSRRTLGLADNEQFF. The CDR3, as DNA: TGTGCCAGCAGTCGACGTACCCTGGGACTAGCGGACAATGAGCAGTTCTTC.